Presented here are 30 T cell receptor beta chains from one specimen sequenced in a study of blood T cell repertoires in COVID-19. Assay: immunoSEQ multiplex PCR; the TCRdb copy retains only in-frame clones and omits some. The sample holds about 90,000 clones; 77% are singletons and the top ten take about 10%. Sequences were obtained from peripheral blood. The receptors come from a woman older than 75 with acute or convalescent COVID-19.

The V gene is TRBV2, the J gene TRBJ2-7; tentatively, D is TRBD1 (6 bases). Trimming shortened V by 11 bases and J by 3 bases, and 17 bases separated the two germline ends. CDR3 length: 13 amino acids. Germline assignment: CDR1 SNHLY and CDR2 FYNNEI. In nucleotides, the CDR3 is TGTGCCGGTCAGGGGATGGGGAGCTACGAGCAGTACTTC. This encodes CAGQGMGSYEQYF.

The chain has TRBV6-6 and TRBJ1-1; D call uncertain. This CDR3 is built from 15 residues. Germline-derived CDR1 and CDR2 are MNHNY and SVGAGI (reference sequence). The V and J ends lost 2 bases and 8 bases respectively, with 18 bases between them. The CDR3 DNA reads TGTGCCAGCAGTTACCCGACCCCCTTCCCCGGGGAAGCTTTCTTT. This encodes CASSYPTPFPGEAFF.

A few counts support this clone. The V gene is TRBV3-1 (or the pseudogene TRBV3-2), the J gene TRBJ1-1; no clear D gene. Germline CDR1 LGHDT, CDR2 YNNKEL (reference sequence). There are 14 residues in the CDR3. Trimming shortened V by 4 bases and J by 2 bases, and 11 bases separated the two germline ends. The chain's CDR3 is CASSLEAVNTEAFF. Written as DNA, the CDR3 is TGTGCCAGCAGCCTCGAGGCGGTTAACACTGAAGCTTTCTTT.

The CDR3 region is CASSHTGTGGYEQYF. CDR3 nucleotide sequence: TGTGCCAGCAGCCACACCGGGACAGGGGGCTACGAGCAGTACTTC. The rearrangement links TRBV3-1 (or the pseudogene TRBV3-2) to TRBJ2-7; 11 nucleotides match TRBD1. Germline CDR1 LGHDT, CDR2 YNNKEL (reference sequence). CDR3 length: 15 residues. Losses at the gene ends were 3 bases for V and 3 bases for J; bases not matched to a gene: 4.

The chain combines TRBV6-1 with TRBJ1-2; TRBD1 aligns across 7 bases. The CDR3 covers 15 residues. Per the germline V gene, CDR1 is MNHNS and CDR2 is SASEGT. The trim removed 1 base at V and 4 bases at J, leaving 6 bases unmatched. CDR3 loop: CASSEGSGGGYGYTF. CDR3 DNA: TGTGCCAGCAGTGAAGGGTCAGGGGGAGGCTATGGCTACACCTTC.

The chain links TRBV28 to TRBJ1-2; TRBD1 matches 7 bases. The trim removed 7 bases at V and 6 bases at J, leaving 14 bases unmatched. Germline lookup yields CDR1 MDHEN and CDR2 SYDVKM. This CDR3 has 15 residues. The CDR3 DNA reads as TGTGCCAGCAAGCTGAGCCAGGGGGATCAGGATGGCTACACCTTC. Amino acid sequence: CASKLSQGDQDGYTF.

This clone was detected only once. Other nucleotide sequences in the sample specify the same CDR3. The chain is built from TRBV5-1 and TRBJ2-5, with D tentatively TRBD2 (6 bases). Trimming removed 3 bases at V and 2 bases at J, with 11 bases between. CDR1 and CDR2 from the germline V gene are SGHRS and YFSETQ. The CDR3 runs 14 residues. The DNA of the CDR3 is TGCGCCAGCAGCTCGGGACGGGGGCAAGAGACCCAGTACTTC. Translated, it gives CASSSGRGQETQYF.

The genes are TRBV7-2 and TRBJ2-7; tentative D call: TRBD2 (6 bases). The CDR3 spans 15 residues. V lost 9 bases, J lost 6 bases, and 24 bases lay in between. From germline, CDR1 is SGHTA and CDR2 FQGNSA. The DNA for the CDR3 is TGTGCCAGTGCTTATCGACTAGTAGCCCCTTCCGAGCAGTACTTC. Amino acid sequence: CASAYRLVAPSEQYF.

This rearrangement joins TRBV18 to TRBJ2-5, with D possibly being TRBD2 (6 bases). The CDR3 is 14 residues long. Per the germline V gene, CDR1 is KGHSH and CDR2 is LQKENI. The V gene lost 3 bases and the J gene lost 5 bases, with 13 bases spanning the gap. The CDR3 reads CASSPGLGSETQYF. The DNA of the CDR3 is TGTGCCAGCTCACCGGGACTCGGGTCGGAGACCCAGTACTTC.

V usage is TRBV28 and J usage is TRBJ1-2; no firm D call. Germline V gives CDR1 MDHEN, CDR2 SYDVKM. V was pared by 6 bases and J by 4 bases, with 15 bases between. CDR3 length equals 14 residues. CDR3 region: CASRYGETFYGYTF. The DNA of the CDR3 is TGTGCCAGCAGGTACGGGGAAACTTTCTATGGCTACACCTTC.

The chain uses TRBV5-1 and TRBJ1-3; no firm D call. Germline loops: CDR1 SGHRS, CDR2 YFSETQ. V was pared by 3 bases and J by 1 base, with 5 bases between. This CDR3 region has 13 residues. The CDR3 DNA follows: TGCGCCAGCAGCTCGGGGTCTGGAAACACCATATATTTT. Protein: CASSSGSGNTIYF.

The chain carries TRBV15 and TRBJ1-4; D unresolved. CDR3 length: 14 amino acids. Trimming pared 3 bases from V and 3 bases from J, leaving 8 bases between. Germline V gives CDR1 LNHNV, CDR2 YYDKDF (reference sequence). Here the CDR3 DNA reads TGTGCCACCAGCAGGCCCGGGGCTAATGAAAAACTGTTTTTT. It encodes CATSRPGANEKLFF.

The chain carries TRBV4-3 and TRBJ2-2; TRBD1 is a possible D gene (5 bases). The CDR3 contains 14 residues. Trimming took 3 bases from V and 5 from J, leaving 10 bases between them. The germline V gene encodes CDR1 LGHNA and CDR2 YSLEER. CDR3 coding DNA: TGCGCCAGCAGCCACACGACAGTTACCGGGGAGCTGTTTTTT. This encodes CASSHTTVTGELFF.

The chain recombines TRBV10-1 with TRBJ2-4; the D is unclear. CDR1 and CDR2 (germline): WNHNN, SYGVQD (reference sequence). Trimming removed 3 bases from V and 1 base from J, with 16 bases in between. The CDR3 runs 17 residues. CDR3 in amino acids: CASSDSRRVAAKNIQYF. For the CDR3, the DNA is TGCGCCAGCAGTGACTCCCGCCGGGTGGCGGCCAAAAACATTCAGTACTTC.

This clone was seen many times. V is TRBV2 and J is TRBJ2-7; TRBD2 agrees at 11 bases. Germline values: CDR1 SNHLY, CDR2 FYNNEI. J lost 4 bases, V lost 3 bases, and 5 bases had no gene match. The CDR3 is 15 residues long. CDR3 DNA sequence: TGTGCCAGCAGTGAGCTAGCGGGGGGAATATACGAGCAGTACTTC. It encodes CASSELAGGIYEQYF.

In its sample, this clone was seen once. CDR3 amino acids: CASSFNTRFQTQYF. In DNA, the CDR3 is TGTGCCAGCAGTTTTAATACTAGATTTCAGACCCAGTACTTC. The rearrangement uses TRBV28 and TRBJ2-5; possible D gene TRBD2, 5 bases. Per germline, CDR1 MDHEN and CDR2 SYDVKM. Trimming stripped 3 bases from V and 6 bases from J, with 14 bases between. CDR3 length: 14 amino acids.

The genes are TRBV6-5 and TRBJ2-3, with 7 nucleotides matching TRBD1. In germline, CDR1 is MNHEY, CDR2 SVGAGI. The V and J ends lost 7 bases and 2 bases, in that order; junction bases with no gene match: 9. The CDR3 runs to 15 residues. The CDR3 loop reads CASMFTGASTDTQYF. The DNA of the CDR3 is TGTGCCAGCATGTTTACAGGGGCCTCCACAGATACGCAGTATTTT.

This clone was recorded once. The chain carries TRBV6-5 and TRBJ2-1; D remains unclear. V was clipped by 8 bases and J by 5 bases, with 19 bases between them. This CDR3 contains 15 residues. CDR1 and CDR2 (germline): MNHEY, SVGAGI. The CDR3 sequence is CASSRVRNLDNEQFF. In nucleotides, the CDR3 is TGTGCCAGCTCCCGGGTGCGGAATCTCGACAATGAGCAGTTCTTC.

The chain links TRBV3-1 (or the pseudogene TRBV3-2) to TRBJ2-7, with 11 positions matching TRBD1. The V and J ends lost 2 bases and 6 bases, in that order; junction bases with no gene match: 9. CDR1 LGHDT and CDR2 YNNKEL come from the germline V gene (reference sequence). The CDR3 has 16 amino acids. This CDR3 is CASSQHSPGQGVEQYF. CDR3 nucleotide sequence: TGTGCCAGCAGCCAACATTCTCCGGGACAGGGGGTCGAGCAGTACTTC.

The chain couples TRBV7-3 to TRBJ2-5, with D possibly being TRBD1 (6 bases). CDR1 is SGHTA and CDR2 is FQGTGA in the germline V gene. V lost 0 bases, J lost 5 bases, and 13 bases lay in between. The CDR3 loop spans 15 amino acids. Written as DNA, the CDR3 is TGTGCCAGCAGCTTAACTGGGGGCGGCCGGGAGACCCAGTACTTC. It specifies CASSLTGGGRETQYF.

This clone has a single count. V usage is TRBV7-2 and J usage is TRBJ2-3; possible D gene TRBD1, 6 bases. The CDR3 totals 16 residues. Between the trimmed V and J ends, which lost 4 bases and 4 bases, there was a span of 18 bases. Germline V gives CDR1 SGHTA, CDR2 FQGNSA. The CDR3: CASSSFPQGHADTQYF. CDR3 nucleotides: TGTGCCAGCAGCTCATTTCCTCAGGGGCACGCAGATACGCAGTATTTT.

This clone has just a few counts. The rearrangement uses TRBV19 and TRBJ2-1, with D perhaps matching TRBD1 (6 bases). Trimming cost V 3 bases and J 10 bases, with 13 bases left between them. Germline values: CDR1 LNHDA, CDR2 SQIVND (reference sequence). The CDR3 loop spans 13 amino acids. CDR3 protein: CASSIQGFGEQFF. The CDR3 DNA follows: TGTGCCAGTAGTATCCAGGGGTTTGGGGAGCAGTTCTTC.

This clone has only a few counts. The V and J genes are TRBV9 and TRBJ2-1; possibly TRBD1 for D (5 bases). Trimming cost V 1 base and J 0 bases, with 11 bases left between them. Germline V lookup: CDR1 SGDLS, CDR2 YYNGEE. The CDR3 sequence is 16 residues long. CDR3 DNA: TGTGCCAGCAGCGTACTTCGACAGAGCTCCTACAATGAGCAGTTCTTC. Translating gives CASSVLRQSSYNEQFF.

The CDR3 loop is CASSPDGGDGNTIYF. CDR3 nucleotides: TGTGCCAGCAGCCCAGACGGGGGGGACGGAAACACCATATATTTT. V gene TRBV9 combines with J gene TRBJ1-3, with D possibly TRBD1 on 5 matching bases. V was shortened by 4 bases and J by 4 bases, with 15 bases between the two germline ends. This CDR3 spans 15 amino acids. Germline V lookup: CDR1 SGDLS, CDR2 YYNGEE.

DNA of the CDR3: TGTGCCAGCCCCCCAGGGCTAGCGGGAGTGGGTGAGCAGTTCTTC. Its protein is CASPPGLAGVGEQFF. This rearrangement joins TRBV7-9 to TRBJ2-1, with 10 bases lining up with TRBD2. The V segment lost 8 bases and the J segment 9 bases; nucleotides outside the gene matches: 13. Germline V gene sequence: CDR1 SEHNR, CDR2 FQNEAQ (reference sequence). CDR3 length equals 15 residues.

The chain joins TRBV9 to TRBJ2-2; 7 bases line up with TRBD2. With V trimmed by 2 bases and J by 3 bases, 13 bases remained unmatched. The CDR3 consists of 18 residues. Germline values: CDR1 SGDLS, CDR2 YYNGEE. This CDR3 is CASSVPGRAAYHTGELFF. The CDR3 DNA is TGTGCCAGCAGCGTCCCGGGGAGGGCAGCATACCACACCGGGGAGCTGTTTTTT.

This clone was detected only a few times. V is TRBV11-1 and J is TRBJ1-2; TRBD1 agrees at 11 bases. The germline CDR1 and CDR2 sequences are SGHAT and FQDESV (reference sequence). V was pared by 4 bases and J by 4 bases, with 5 bases of the junction left unmatched. There are 15 residues in the CDR3. CDR3 region: CASSSRTGGVYGYTF. CDR3 sequence (DNA): TGTGCCAGCAGCTCCAGGACAGGGGGCGTCTATGGCTACACCTTC. Combining the CDR3 with reference TRBV11-1 and TRBJ1-2 gives the whole variable domain EAEVAQSPRYKITEKSQAVAFWCDPISGHATLYWYRQILGQGPELLVQFQDESVVDDSQLPKDRFSAERLKGVDSTLKIQPAELGDSAMYLCASSSRTGGVYGYTFGSGTRLTVV.

There are a few counts of this clone. V and J are TRBV28 and TRBJ1-2, with 7 bases matching TRBD1. This CDR3 has 14 residues. V was pared by 6 bases and J by 7 bases, with 11 bases of the junction left unmatched. Germline loops: CDR1 MDHEN, CDR2 SYDVKM. CDR3 in DNA: TGTGCCAGCAGGGCTTGGACAGGACTGTCTGGCTACACCTTC. It specifies CASRAWTGLSGYTF.

The chain is built from TRBV6-5 and TRBJ1-3; no definite D call. This CDR3 spans 13 amino acids. In germline, CDR1 is MNHEY, CDR2 SVGAGI. V lost 10 bases and J 0 bases, leaving 10 bases between the germline ends. CDR3 in amino acids: CATSTTSGNTIYF. DNA for the CDR3: TGTGCCACCTCCACAACCTCTGGAAACACCATATATTTT.

V and J are TRBV19 and TRBJ1-4; 7 nucleotides agree with TRBD1. CDR3 length: 14 residues. The germline gives CDR1 LNHDA, CDR2 SQIVND (reference sequence). Trimming cost V 9 bases and J 3 bases; bases outside gene matches: 7. CDR3 DNA sequence: TGTGCCAGCGATAACAGGGGCTCTAATGAAAAACTGTTTTTT. Translating it yields CASDNRGSNEKLFF.